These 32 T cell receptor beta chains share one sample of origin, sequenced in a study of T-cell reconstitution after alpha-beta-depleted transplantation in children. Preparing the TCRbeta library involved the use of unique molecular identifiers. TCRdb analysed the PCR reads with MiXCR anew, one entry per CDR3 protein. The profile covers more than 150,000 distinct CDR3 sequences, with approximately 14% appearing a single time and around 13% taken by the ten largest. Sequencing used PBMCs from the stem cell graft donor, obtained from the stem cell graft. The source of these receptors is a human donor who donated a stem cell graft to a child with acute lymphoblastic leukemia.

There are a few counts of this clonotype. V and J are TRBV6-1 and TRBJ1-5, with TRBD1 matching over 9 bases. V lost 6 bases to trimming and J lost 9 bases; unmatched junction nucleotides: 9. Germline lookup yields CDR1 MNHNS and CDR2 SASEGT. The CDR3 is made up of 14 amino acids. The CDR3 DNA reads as TGTGCCAGCAGAGCCGGGACAGGGAAGGGGCCCCAGCATTTT. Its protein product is CASRAGTGKGPQHF.

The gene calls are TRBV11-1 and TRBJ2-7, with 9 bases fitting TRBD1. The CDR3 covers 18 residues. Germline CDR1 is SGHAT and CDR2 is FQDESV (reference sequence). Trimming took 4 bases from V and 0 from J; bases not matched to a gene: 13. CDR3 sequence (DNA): TGTGCCAGCAGCTCGGACAGGGGATCCTTCCCTCGCTCCTACGAGCAGTACTTC. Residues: CASSSDRGSFPRSYEQYF.

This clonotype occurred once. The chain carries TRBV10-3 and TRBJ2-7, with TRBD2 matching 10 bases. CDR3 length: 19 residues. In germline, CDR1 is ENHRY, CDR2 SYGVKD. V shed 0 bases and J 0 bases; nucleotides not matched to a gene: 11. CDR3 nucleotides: TGTGCCATCAGTGAGTCGAGACTAGCGGGTGGACTAAGCTCCTACGAGCAGTACTTC. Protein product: CAISESRLAGGLSSYEQYF.

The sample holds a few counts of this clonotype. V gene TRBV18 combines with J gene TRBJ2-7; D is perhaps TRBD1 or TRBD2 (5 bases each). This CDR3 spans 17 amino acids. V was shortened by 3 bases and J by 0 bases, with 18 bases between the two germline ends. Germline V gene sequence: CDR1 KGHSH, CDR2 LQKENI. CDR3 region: CASSPAASGTVSYEQYF. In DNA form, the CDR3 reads TGTGCCAGCTCACCTGCTGCCTCCGGGACGGTCTCCTACGAGCAGTACTTC.

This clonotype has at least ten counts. CDR3 loop: CASSPLVGAGSTDTQYF. DNA for the CDR3: TGCGCCAGCAGCCCCCTGGTGGGAGCGGGAAGCACAGATACGCAGTATTTT. The chain is built from TRBV5-1 and TRBJ2-3; TRBD2 matches 7 bases. This CDR3 contains 17 residues. V was clipped by 4 bases and J by 0 bases; unmatched bases: 11. Germline values: CDR1 SGHRS, CDR2 YFSETQ.

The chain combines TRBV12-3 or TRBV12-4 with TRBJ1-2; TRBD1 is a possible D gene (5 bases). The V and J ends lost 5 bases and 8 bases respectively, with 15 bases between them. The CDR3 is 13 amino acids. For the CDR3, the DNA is TGTGCCAGCAGTCCCGGGACCAGGAAGGGCTACACCTTC. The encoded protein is CASSPGTRKGYTF.

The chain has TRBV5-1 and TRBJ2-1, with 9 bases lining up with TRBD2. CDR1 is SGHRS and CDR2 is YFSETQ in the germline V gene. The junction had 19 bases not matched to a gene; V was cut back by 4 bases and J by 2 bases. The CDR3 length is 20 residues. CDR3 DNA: TGCGCCAGCAGCGGGTCGATGCGGCTAGCGGGAAATCGGGCCTACAATGAGCAGTTCTTC. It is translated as CASSGSMRLAGNRAYNEQFF.

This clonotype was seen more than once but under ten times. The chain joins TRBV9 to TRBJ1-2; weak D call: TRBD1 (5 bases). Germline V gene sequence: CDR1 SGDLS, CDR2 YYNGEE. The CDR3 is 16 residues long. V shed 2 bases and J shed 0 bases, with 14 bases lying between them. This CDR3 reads CASSVSPGTANYGYTF. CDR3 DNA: TGTGCCAGCAGCGTCAGTCCCGGGACCGCTAACTATGGCTACACCTTC.

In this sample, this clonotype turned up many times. Here the CDR3 reads CSVVQGNTEAFF. As DNA, the CDR3 is TGCAGCGTCGTTCAGGGGAACACTGAAGCTTTCTTT. The rearrangement uses TRBV29-1 and TRBJ1-1; tentatively, D is TRBD1 (5 bases). V lost 6 bases, J lost 1 base, and 9 bases lay in between. This CDR3 is 12 amino acids long. Germline lookup yields CDR1 SQVTM and CDR2 ANQGSEA.

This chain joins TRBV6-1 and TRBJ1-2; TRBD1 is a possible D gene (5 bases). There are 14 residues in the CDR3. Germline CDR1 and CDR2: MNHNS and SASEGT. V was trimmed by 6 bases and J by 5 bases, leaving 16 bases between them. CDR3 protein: CASRIGTDVYGYTF. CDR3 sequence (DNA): TGTGCCAGCAGGATCGGGACGGACGTTTATGGCTACACCTTC.

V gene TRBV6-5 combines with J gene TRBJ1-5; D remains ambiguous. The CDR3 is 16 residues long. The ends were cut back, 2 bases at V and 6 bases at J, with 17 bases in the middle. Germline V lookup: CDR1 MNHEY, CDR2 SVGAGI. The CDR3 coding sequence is TGTGCCAGCAGTTACACCAATGTGGGTTTGGGTCAGCCCCAGCATTTT. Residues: CASSYTNVGLGQPQHF.

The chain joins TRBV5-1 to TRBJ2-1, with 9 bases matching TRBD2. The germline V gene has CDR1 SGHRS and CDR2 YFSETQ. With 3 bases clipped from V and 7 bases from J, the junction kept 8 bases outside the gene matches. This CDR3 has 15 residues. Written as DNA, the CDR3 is TGCGCCAGCAGCTGGACTATAGCGGGAGATAATGAGCAGTTCTTC. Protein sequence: CASSWTIAGDNEQFF.

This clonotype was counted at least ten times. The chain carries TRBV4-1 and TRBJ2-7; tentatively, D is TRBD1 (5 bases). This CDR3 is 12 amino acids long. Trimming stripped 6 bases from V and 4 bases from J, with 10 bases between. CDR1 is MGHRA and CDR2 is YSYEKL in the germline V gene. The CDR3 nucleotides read TGCGCCAGCAGTCACCAGGGATACGAGCAGTACTTC. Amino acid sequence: CASSHQGYEQYF.

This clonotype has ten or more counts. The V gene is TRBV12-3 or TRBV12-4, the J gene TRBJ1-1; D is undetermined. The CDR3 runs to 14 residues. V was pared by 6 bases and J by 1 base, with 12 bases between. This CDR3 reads CASRHSDKNTEAFF. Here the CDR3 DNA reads TGTGCCAGCAGACATTCTGACAAGAACACTGAAGCTTTCTTT.

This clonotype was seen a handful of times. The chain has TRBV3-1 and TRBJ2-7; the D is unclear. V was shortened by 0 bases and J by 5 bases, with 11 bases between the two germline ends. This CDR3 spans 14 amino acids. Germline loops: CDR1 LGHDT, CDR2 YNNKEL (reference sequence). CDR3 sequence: CASSQDPGDHEQYF. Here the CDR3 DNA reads TGTGCCAGCAGCCAAGATCCCGGTGACCACGAGCAGTACTTC.

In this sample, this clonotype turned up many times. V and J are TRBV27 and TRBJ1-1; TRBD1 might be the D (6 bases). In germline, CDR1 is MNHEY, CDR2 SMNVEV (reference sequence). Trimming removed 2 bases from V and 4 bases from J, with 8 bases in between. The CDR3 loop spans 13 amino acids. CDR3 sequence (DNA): TGTGCCAGCAGTTTAAACAGGGTCACTGAAGCTTTCTTT. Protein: CASSLNRVTEAFF.

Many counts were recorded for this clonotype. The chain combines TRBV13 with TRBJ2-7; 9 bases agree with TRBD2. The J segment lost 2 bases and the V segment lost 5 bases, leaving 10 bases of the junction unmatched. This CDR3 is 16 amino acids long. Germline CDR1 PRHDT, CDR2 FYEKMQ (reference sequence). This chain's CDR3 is CASSGASGMDPYEQYF. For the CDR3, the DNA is TGTGCCAGCAGCGGGGCTAGCGGGATGGACCCCTACGAGCAGTACTTC.

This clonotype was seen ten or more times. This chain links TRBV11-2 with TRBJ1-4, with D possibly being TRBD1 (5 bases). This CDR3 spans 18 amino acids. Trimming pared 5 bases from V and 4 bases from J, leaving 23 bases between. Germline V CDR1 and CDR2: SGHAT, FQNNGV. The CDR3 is CASSPRAVTAPFNEKLFF. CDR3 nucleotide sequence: TGTGCCAGCAGCCCCCGGGCGGTGACAGCACCTTTTAATGAAAAACTGTTTTTT.

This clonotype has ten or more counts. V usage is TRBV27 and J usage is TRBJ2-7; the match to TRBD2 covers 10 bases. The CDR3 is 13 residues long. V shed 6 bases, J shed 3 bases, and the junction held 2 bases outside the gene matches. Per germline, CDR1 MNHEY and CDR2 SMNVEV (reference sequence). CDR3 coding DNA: TGTGCCAGCAGGAGGACTAGCGGCTACGAGCAGTACTTC. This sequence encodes CASRRTSGYEQYF.

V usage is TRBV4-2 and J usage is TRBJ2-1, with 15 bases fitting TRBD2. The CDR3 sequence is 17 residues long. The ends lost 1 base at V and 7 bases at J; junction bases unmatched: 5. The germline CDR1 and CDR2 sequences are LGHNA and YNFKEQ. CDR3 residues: CASSQAEGTSGRNEQFF. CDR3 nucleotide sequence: TGTGCCAGCAGCCAAGCCGAGGGGACTAGCGGGAGGAATGAGCAGTTCTTC.

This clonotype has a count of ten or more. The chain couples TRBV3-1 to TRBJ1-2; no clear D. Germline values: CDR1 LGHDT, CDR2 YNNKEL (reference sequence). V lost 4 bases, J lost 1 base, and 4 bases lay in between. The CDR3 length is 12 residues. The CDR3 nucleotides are TGTGCCAGCAGCCGGAATAACTATGGCTACACCTTC. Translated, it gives CASSRNNYGYTF.

The CDR3: CAILNPGENTEAFF. The CDR3 bases are TGTGCCATCCTGAACCCAGGGGAAAACACTGAAGCTTTCTTT. The V gene is TRBV10-3, the J gene TRBJ1-1; weak D call: TRBD1 (6 bases). The CDR3 contains 14 residues. Germline V gene lookup returns CDR1 ENHRY and CDR2 SYGVKD. V dropped 8 bases and J dropped 2 bases, with 15 bases sitting between them.

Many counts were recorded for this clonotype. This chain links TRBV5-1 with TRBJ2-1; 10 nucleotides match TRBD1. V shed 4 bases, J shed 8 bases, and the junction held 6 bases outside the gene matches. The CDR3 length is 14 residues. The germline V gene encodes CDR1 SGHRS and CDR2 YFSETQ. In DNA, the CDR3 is TGCGCCAGCAGCGTAGGACAGGGGGGCGATGAGCAGTTCTTC. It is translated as CASSVGQGGDEQFF.

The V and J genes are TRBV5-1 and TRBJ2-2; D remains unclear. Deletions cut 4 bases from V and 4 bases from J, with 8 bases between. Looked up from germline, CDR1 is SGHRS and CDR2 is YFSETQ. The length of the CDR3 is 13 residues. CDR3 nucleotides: TGCGCCAGCAGCGTTAGCATCACCGGGGAGCTGTTTTTT. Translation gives CASSVSITGELFF.

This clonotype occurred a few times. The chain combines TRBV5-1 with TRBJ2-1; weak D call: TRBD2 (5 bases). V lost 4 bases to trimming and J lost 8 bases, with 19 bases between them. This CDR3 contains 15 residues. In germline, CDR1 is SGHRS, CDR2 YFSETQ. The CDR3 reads CASSPRVAGMDEQFF. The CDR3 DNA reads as TGCGCCAGCAGCCCCCGGGTAGCCGGGATGGATGAGCAGTTCTTC.

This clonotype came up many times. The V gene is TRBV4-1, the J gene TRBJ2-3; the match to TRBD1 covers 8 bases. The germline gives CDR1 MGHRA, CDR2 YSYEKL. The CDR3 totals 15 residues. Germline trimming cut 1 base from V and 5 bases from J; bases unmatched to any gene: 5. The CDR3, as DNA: TGCGCCAGCAGCCAAGTCCCCAGGGGGCAAGATACGCAGTATTTT. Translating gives CASSQVPRGQDTQYF.

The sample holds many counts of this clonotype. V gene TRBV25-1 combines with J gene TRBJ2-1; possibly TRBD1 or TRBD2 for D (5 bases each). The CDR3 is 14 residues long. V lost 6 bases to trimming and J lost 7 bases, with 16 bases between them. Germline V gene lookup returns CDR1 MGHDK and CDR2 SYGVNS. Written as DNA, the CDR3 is TGTGCCAGCAGGGTCGGGGACCTTAGGAATGAGCAGTTCTTC. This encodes CASRVGDLRNEQFF.

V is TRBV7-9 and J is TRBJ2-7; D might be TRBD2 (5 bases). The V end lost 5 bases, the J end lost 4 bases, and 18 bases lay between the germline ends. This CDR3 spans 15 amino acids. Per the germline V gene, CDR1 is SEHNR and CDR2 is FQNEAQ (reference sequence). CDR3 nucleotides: TGTGCCAGCAGCCTTCTCGGGGTTTCTGGGTACGAGCAGTACTTC. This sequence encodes CASSLLGVSGYEQYF. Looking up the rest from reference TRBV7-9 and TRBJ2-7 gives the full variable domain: DTGVSQNPRHKITKRGQNVTFRCDPISEHNRLYWYRQTLGQGPEFLTYFQNEAQLEKSRLLSDRFSAERPKGSFSTLEIQRTEQGDSAMYLCASSLLGVSGYEQYFGPGTRLTVT.

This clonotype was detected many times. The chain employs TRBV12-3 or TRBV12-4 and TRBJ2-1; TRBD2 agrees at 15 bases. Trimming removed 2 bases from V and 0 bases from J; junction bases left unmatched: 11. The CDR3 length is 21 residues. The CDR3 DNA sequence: TGTGCCAGCAGTTTAAGGTTAGGGACTAGCGGGAGGTTCAGCTCCTACAATGAGCAGTTCTTC. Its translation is CASSLRLGTSGRFSSYNEQFF.

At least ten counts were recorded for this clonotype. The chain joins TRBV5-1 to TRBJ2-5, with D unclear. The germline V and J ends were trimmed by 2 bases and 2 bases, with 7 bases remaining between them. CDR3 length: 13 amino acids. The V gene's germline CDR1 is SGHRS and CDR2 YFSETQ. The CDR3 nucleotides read TGCGCCAGCAGCTTCAGTTGGCAAGAGACCCAGTACTTC. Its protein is CASSFSWQETQYF.

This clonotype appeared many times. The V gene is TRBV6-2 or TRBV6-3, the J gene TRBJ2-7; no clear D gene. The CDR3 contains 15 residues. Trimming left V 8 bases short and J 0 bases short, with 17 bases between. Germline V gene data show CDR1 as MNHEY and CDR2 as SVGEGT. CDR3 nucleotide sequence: TGTGCCAGCGCCGATGGCGGATCCGACTCCTACGAGCAGTACTTC. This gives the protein CASADGGSDSYEQYF.

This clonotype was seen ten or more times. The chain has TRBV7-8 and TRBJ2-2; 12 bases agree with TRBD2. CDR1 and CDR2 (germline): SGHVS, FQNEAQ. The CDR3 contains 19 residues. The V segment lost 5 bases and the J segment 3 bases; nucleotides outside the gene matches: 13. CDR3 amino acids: CASSHRGLAGGPDTGELFF. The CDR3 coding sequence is TGTGCCAGCAGCCATAGGGGGCTAGCGGGAGGGCCCGACACCGGGGAGCTGTTTTTT.